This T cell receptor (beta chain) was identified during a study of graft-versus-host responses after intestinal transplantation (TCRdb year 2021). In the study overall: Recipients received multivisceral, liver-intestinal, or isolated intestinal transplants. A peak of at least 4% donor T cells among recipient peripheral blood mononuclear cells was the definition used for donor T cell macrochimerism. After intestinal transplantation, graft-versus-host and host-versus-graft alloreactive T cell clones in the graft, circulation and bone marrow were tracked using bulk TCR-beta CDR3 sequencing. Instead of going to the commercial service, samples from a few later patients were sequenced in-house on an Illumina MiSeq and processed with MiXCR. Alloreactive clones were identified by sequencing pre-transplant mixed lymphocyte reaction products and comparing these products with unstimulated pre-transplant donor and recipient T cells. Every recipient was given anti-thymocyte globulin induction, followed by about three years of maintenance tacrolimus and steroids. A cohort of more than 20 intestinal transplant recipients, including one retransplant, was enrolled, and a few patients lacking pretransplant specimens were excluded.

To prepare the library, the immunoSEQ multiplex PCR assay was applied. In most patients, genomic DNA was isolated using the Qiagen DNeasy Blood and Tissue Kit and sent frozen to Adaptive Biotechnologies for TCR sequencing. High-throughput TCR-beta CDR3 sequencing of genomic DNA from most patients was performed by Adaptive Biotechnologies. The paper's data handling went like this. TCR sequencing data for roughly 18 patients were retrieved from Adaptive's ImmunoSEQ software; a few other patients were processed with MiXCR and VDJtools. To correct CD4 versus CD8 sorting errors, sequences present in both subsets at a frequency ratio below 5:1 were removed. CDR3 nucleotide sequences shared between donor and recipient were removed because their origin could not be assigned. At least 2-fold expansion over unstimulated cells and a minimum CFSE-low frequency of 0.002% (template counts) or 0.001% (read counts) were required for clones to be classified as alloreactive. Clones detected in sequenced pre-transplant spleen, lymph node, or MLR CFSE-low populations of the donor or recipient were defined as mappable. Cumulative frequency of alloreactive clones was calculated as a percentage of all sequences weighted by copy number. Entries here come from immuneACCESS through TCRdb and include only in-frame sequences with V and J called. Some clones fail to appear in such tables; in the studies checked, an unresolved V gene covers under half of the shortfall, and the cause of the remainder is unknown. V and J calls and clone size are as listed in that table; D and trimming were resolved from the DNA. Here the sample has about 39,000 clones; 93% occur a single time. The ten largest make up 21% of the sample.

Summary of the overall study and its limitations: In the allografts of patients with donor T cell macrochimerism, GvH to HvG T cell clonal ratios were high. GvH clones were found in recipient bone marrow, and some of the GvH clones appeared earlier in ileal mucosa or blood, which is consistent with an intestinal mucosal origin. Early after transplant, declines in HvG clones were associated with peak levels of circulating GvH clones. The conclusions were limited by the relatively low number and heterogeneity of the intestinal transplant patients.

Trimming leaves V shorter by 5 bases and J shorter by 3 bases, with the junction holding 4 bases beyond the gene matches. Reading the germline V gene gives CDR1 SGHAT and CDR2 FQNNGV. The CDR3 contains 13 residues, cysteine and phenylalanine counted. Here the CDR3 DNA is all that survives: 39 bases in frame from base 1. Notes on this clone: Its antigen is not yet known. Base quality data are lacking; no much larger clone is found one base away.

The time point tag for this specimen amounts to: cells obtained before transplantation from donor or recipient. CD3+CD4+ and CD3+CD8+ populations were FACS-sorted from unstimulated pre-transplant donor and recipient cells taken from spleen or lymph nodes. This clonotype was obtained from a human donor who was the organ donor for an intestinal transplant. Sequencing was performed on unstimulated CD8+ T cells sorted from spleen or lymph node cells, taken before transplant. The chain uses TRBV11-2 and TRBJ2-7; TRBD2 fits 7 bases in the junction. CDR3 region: CASSPPGGYEQYF. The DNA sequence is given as TGTGCCAGCAGCCCACCGGGGGGCTACGAGCAGTACTTC.